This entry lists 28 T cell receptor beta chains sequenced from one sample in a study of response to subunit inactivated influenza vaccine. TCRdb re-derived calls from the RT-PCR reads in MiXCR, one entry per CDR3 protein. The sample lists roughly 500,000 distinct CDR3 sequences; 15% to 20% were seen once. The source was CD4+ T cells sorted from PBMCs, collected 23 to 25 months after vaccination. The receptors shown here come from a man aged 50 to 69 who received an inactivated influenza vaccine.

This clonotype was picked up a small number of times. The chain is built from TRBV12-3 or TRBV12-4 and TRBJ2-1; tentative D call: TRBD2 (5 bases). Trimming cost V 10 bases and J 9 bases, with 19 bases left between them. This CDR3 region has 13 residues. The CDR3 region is CATRAYPEGEQFF. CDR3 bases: TGTGCCACCCGGGCCTACCCTGAGGGTGAGCAGTTCTTC.

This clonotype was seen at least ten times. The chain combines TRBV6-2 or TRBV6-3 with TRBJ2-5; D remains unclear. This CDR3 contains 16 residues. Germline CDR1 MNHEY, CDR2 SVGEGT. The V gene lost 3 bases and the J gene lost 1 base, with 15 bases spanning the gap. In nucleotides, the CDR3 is TGTGCCAGCAGTTATGGTCCATCTGTAACCCAAGAGACCCAGTACTTC. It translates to CASSYGPSVTQETQYF.

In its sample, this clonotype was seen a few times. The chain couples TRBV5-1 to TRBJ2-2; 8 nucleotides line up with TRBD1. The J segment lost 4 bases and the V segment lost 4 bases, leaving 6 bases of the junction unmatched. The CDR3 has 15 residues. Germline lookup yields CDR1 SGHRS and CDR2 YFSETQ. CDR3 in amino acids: CASSPRGQGTGELFF. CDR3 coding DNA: TGCGCCAGCAGCCCACGCGGACAGGGCACCGGGGAGCTGTTTTTT.

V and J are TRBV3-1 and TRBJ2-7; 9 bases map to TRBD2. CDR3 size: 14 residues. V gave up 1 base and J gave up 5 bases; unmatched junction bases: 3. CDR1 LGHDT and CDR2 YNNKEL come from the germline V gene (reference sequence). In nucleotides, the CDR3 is TGTGCCAGCAGCCAAGGCGGGGGGGCGGACGAGCAGTACTTC. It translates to CASSQGGGADEQYF.

CDR3 sequence: CAWSPFVGEQFF. The CDR3 DNA follows: TGTGCCTGGAGCCCGTTTGTCGGTGAGCAGTTCTTC. The rearrangement uses TRBV30 and TRBJ2-1, with unresolved D. Germline loops: CDR1 GTSNPN, CDR2 SVGIG (reference sequence). The CDR3 is 12 amino acids. V shed 3 bases and J shed 9 bases, with 12 bases lying between them.

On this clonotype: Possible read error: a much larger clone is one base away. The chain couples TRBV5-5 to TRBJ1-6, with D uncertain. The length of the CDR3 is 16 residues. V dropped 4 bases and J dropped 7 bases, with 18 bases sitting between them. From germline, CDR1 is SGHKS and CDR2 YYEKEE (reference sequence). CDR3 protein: CASSPDFRESNSPLHF. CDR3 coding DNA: TGTGCCAGCAGCCCTGATTTCCGGGAATCGAATTCACCCCTCCACTTT.

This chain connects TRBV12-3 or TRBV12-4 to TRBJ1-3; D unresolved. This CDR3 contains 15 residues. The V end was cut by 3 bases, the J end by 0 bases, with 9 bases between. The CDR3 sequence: CASSFSTFSGNTIYF. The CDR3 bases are TGTGCCAGCAGTTTCTCTACCTTCTCTGGAAACACCATATATTTT.

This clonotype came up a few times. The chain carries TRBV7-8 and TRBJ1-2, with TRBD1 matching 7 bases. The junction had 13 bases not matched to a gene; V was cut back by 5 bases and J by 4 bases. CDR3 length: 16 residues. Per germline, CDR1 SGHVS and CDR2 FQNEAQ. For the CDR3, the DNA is TGTGCCAGCAGCCCGGGACAGACGATCAATGGCTATGGCTACACCTTC. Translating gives CASSPGQTINGYGYTF.

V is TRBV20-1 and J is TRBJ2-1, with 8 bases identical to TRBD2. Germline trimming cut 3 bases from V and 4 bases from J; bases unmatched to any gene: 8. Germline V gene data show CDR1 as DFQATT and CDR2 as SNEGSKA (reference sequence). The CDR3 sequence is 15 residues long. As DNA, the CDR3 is TGCAGTGCTAGGACGGGGGGGAACTATTACAATGAGCAGTTCTTC. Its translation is CSARTGGNYYNEQFF.

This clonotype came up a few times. CDR3 sequence (DNA): TGCGCCAGCAGCCGTCAGTTAACCGGGACGGGGAACACCGGGGAGCTGTTTTTT. This translates into CASSRQLTGTGNTGELFF. The V and J genes are TRBV4-3 and TRBJ2-2, with D perhaps matching TRBD1 or TRBD2 (5 bases each). Trimming removed 4 bases at V and 1 base at J, with 19 bases between. From germline, CDR1 is LGHNA and CDR2 YSLEER. CDR3 length: 18 residues.

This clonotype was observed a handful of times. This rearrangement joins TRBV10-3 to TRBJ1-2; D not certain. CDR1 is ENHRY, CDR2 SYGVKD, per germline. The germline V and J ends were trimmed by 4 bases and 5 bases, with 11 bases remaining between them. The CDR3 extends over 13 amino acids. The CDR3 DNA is TGTGCCATCAGTGTCAGGAACTTTTATGGCTACACCTTC. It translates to CAISVRNFYGYTF.

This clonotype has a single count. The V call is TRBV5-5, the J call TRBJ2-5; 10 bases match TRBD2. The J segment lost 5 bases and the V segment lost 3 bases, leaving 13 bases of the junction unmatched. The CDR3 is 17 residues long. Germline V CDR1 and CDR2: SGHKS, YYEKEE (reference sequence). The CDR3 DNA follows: TGTGCCAGCAGCTCCCCGGGGGTAGCGGGGGGTGTGGAGACCCAGTACTTC. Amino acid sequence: CASSSPGVAGGVETQYF.

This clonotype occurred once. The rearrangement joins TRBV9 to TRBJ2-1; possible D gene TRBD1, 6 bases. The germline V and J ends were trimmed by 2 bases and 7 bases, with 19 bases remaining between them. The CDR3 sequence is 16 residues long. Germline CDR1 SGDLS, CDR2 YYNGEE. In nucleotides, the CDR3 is TGTGCCAGCAGCGTTTCGGGACAAGGGGGATGGAATGAGCAGTTCTTC. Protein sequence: CASSVSGQGGWNEQFF.

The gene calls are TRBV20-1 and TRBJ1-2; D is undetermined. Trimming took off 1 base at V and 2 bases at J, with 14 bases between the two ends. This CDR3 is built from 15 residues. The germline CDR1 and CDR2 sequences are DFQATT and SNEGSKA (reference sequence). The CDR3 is CSARVLVLSNYGYTF. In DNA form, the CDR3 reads TGCAGTGCTAGAGTATTGGTTCTCTCGAACTATGGCTACACCTTC.

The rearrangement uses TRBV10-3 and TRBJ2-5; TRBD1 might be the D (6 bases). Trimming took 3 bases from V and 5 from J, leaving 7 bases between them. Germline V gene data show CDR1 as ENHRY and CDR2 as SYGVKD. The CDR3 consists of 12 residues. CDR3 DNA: TGTGCCATCAGTGAACAGGGCGAGACCCAGTACTTC. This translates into CAISEQGETQYF.

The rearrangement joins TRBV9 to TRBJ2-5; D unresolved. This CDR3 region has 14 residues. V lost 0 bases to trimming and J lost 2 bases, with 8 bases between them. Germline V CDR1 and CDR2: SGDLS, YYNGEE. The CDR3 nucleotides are TGTGCCAGCAGCGTAGGGAACGAACAAGAGACCCAGTACTTC. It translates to CASSVGNEQETQYF.

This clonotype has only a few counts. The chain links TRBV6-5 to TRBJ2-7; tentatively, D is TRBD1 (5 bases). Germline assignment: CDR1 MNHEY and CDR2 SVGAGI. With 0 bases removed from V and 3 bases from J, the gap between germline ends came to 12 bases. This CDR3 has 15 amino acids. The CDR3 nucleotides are TGTGCCAGCAGTTACTCCTCCAGGGAAGGCTACGAGCAGTACTTC. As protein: CASSYSSREGYEQYF.

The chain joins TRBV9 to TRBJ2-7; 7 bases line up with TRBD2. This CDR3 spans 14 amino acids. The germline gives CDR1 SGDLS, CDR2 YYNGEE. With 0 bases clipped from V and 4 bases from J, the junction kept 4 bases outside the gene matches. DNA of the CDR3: TGTGCCAGCAGCGTAGGCGGGAGTGGTTACGAGCAGTACTTC. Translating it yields CASSVGGSGYEQYF.

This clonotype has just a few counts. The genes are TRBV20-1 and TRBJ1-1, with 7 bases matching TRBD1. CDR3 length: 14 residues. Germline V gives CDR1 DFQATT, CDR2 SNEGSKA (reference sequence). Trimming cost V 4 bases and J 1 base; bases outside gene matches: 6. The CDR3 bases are TGCAGTGCTACCACAGGGGCGGCGAACACTGAAGCTTTCTTT. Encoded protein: CSATTGAANTEAFF.

The CDR3 loop is CASNPGTGNTEAFF. DNA for the CDR3: TGTGCCAGCAACCCCGGGACAGGGAACACTGAAGCTTTCTTT. The rearrangement uses TRBV5-5 and TRBJ1-1; 8 nucleotides align to TRBD1. The CDR3 has 14 residues. Germline lookup yields CDR1 SGHKS and CDR2 YYEKEE (reference sequence). V shed 6 bases and J 1 base; nucleotides not matched to a gene: 5.

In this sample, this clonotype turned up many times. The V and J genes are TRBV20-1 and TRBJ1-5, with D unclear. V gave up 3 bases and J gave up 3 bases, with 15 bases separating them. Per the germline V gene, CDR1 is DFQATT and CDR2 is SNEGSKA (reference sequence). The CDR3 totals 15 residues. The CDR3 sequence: CSARSSGSFNQPQHF. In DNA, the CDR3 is TGCAGTGCTAGGTCCAGCGGCAGCTTCAATCAGCCCCAGCATTTT.

Here the CDR3 DNA reads TGCAGCGCGGGAGGTCGATACACAGATACGCAGTATTTT. The encoded protein is CSAGGRYTDTQYF. The chain couples TRBV29-1 to TRBJ2-3; 7 bases agree with TRBD2. The ends lost 7 bases at V and 2 bases at J; junction bases unmatched: 6. CDR3 length equals 13 residues. Germline-derived CDR1 and CDR2 are SQVTM and ANQGSEA.

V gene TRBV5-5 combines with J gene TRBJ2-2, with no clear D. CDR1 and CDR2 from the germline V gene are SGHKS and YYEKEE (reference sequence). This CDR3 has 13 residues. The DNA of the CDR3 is TGTGATAGCAGCTTGGTAGGAACCGGGGAGCTGTTTTTT. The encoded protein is CDSSLVGTGELFF.

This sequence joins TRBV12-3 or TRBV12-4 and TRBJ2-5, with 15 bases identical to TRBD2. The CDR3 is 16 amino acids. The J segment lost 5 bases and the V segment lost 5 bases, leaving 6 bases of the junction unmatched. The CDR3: CASSRGLAGGHETQYF. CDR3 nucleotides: TGTGCCAGCAGTAGAGGACTAGCGGGGGGGCATGAGACCCAGTACTTC.

This CDR3 reads CATSASGAGDTGELFF. DNA for the CDR3: TGTGCCACCAGCGCCTCGGGAGCGGGGGACACCGGGGAGCTGTTTTTT. V and J are TRBV24-1 and TRBJ2-2, with 8 nucleotides matching TRBD2. CDR3 size: 16 residues. Germline V CDR1 and CDR2: KGHDR, SFDVKD. The ends lost 7 bases at V and 3 bases at J; junction bases unmatched: 9.

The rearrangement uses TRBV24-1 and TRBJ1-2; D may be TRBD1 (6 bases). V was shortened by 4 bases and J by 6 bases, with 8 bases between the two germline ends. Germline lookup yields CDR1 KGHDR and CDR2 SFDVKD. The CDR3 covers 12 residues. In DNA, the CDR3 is TGTGCCACCAGTGAGTACAGGGATGGCTACACCTTC. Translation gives CATSEYRDGYTF.

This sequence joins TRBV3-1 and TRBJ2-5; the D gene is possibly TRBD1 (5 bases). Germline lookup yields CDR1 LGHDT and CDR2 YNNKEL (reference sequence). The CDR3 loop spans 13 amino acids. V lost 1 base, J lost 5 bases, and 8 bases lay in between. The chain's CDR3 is CASSQAGKETQYF. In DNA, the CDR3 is TGTGCCAGCAGCCAAGCAGGGAAGGAGACCCAGTACTTC.

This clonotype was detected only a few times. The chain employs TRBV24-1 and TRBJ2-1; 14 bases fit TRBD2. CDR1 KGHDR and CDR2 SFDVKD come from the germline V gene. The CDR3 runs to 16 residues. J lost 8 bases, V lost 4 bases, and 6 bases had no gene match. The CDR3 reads CATSDPGTSGSDEQFF. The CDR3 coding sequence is TGTGCCACCAGTGACCCCGGGACTAGCGGGAGTGATGAGCAGTTCTTC.